The next 32 T cell receptor beta chains were all read from a single sample in a study of shared clonotypes between healthy human individuals (TCRdb year 2020). Library preparation employed the immunoSEQ multiplex PCR assay. TCRdb carries this immuneACCESS record with in-frame sequences only. Its versions omit some clonotypes, under half of them owing to an unresolved V gene in the studies checked, with the rest unexplained. The sample data list under 150,000 clones, and about two thirds of these were observed just once. The ten largest clones represent about 22% of the sample. The material sequenced was memory CD8+ T cells sorted from blood. Explained via the paper, the cell subset or site label denotes: CD45RO+ cells pooled with CCR7-negative TemRA cells. The receptors come from a woman in her thirties in good health.

This chain connects TRBV6-1 to TRBJ2-1; D remains unclear. This CDR3 comprises 15 residues. Germline V gene lookup returns CDR1 MNHNS and CDR2 SASEGT. Trimming cost V 1 base and J 5 bases, with 12 bases left between them. CDR3 amino acids: CASSEGVGFHNEQFF. CDR3 nucleotide sequence: TGTGCCAGCAGTGAAGGGGTAGGGTTCCACAATGAGCAGTTCTTC.

CDR3 DNA: TGTGCCTGGAGTGAGTGGACGGCATCAGGTCAGCCCCAGCATTTT. Translating it yields CAWSEWTASGQPQHF. The rearrangement joins TRBV30 to TRBJ1-5; D not resolved. This CDR3 comprises 15 residues. The germline V and J ends were trimmed by 1 base and 6 bases, with 16 bases remaining between them. The germline V gene has CDR1 GTSNPN and CDR2 SVGIG (reference sequence).

The rearrangement joins TRBV12-5 to TRBJ1-2; TRBD1 might be the D (6 bases). Germline CDR1 and CDR2: LGHNT and FRNRAP. This CDR3 comprises 13 residues. V was pared by 7 bases and J by 4 bases, with 13 bases between. CDR3 amino acids: CASALTGFYGYTF. CDR3 coding DNA: TGTGCTAGTGCCCTGACAGGATTCTATGGCTACACCTTC.

This rearrangement joins TRBV28 to TRBJ2-7; 11 bases are shared with TRBD1. Germline V gene data show CDR1 as MDHEN and CDR2 as SYDVKM. Trimming took 8 bases from V and 3 from J; bases not matched to a gene: 9. This CDR3 spans 15 amino acids. The CDR3 coding sequence is TGTGCCAGCCGTTACGGGACAGGGGGGTTCTACGAGCAGTACTTC. It encodes CASRYGTGGFYEQYF.

The chain links TRBV5-1 to TRBJ1-2; no definite D call. V dropped 0 bases and J dropped 3 bases, with 9 bases sitting between them. The V gene's germline CDR1 is SGHRS and CDR2 YFSETQ. This CDR3 comprises 14 residues. The CDR3 nucleotides are TGCGCCAGCAGCTTGGGGGTCGGTTACTATGGCTACACCTTC. It codes for CASSLGVGYYGYTF.

The chain has TRBV28 and TRBJ2-7; the match to TRBD1 covers 9 bases. From germline, CDR1 is MDHEN and CDR2 SYDVKM. Trimming took 8 bases from V and 5 from J; bases not matched to a gene: 13. The CDR3 has 15 residues. Here the CDR3 DNA reads TGTGCCAGCCCCCCAGGGGACAGGGAAACGGACGAGCAGTACTTC. This sequence encodes CASPPGDRETDEQYF.

The J gene is TRBJ2-5, the V gene TRBV25-1, with TRBD1 matching 9 bases. The last part of the DNA fits TRBJ2-7 better; the J call may be wrong. This CDR3 is built from 15 residues. Germline CDR1 reads MGHDK; CDR2 reads SYGVNS. CDR3: CASSGGQGSSYEQYF. Here the CDR3 DNA reads TGTGCCAGCAGTGGCGGACAGGGGTCCTCCTACGAGCAGTACTTC.

This clone showed up just a few times. V and J are TRBV4-1 and TRBJ2-1; 7 bases align to TRBD2. V gave up 2 bases and J gave up 9 bases; unmatched junction bases: 10. Germline assignment: CDR1 MGHRA and CDR2 YSYEKL. The CDR3 loop spans 15 amino acids. In nucleotides, the CDR3 is TGCGCCAGCAGCCAACCCGAGAGGGCGGGGGTTGAGCAGTTCTTC. It yields the protein CASSQPERAGVEQFF.

The chain links TRBV11-2 to TRBJ2-5; possibly TRBD1 for D (5 bases). Trimming removed 3 bases from V and 4 bases from J, with 18 bases in between. The CDR3 is made up of 16 amino acids. Germline V gene sequence: CDR1 SGHAT, CDR2 FQNNGV. This CDR3 is CASSFLAGWSRETQYF. In DNA, the CDR3 is TGTGCCAGCAGCTTTCTTGCAGGGTGGTCGCGAGAGACCCAGTACTTC.

The chain has TRBV10-2 and TRBJ2-7, with TRBD2 as a possible D gene (6 bases). The germline CDR1 and CDR2 sequences are WSHSY and SAAADI. V lost 7 bases and J lost 0, with 13 bases in between. The CDR3 is made up of 14 amino acids. The CDR3 bases are TGCGCCAGCACTGGAGGGCCGGCCTCCTACGAGCAGTACTTC. Protein: CASTGGPASYEQYF.

This rearrangement joins TRBV7-9 to TRBJ1-1, with D perhaps matching TRBD1 (5 bases). The V gene's germline CDR1 is SEHNR and CDR2 FQNEAQ (reference sequence). V lost 4 bases and J lost 3, with 9 bases in between. This CDR3 is built from 13 residues. The CDR3 region is CASSSQGYTEAFF. The CDR3 region has the DNA TGTGCCAGCAGCTCCCAGGGTTACACTGAAGCTTTCTTT.

The V call is TRBV19, the J call TRBJ2-5; perhaps D is TRBD1 or TRBD2 (6 bases each). From germline, CDR1 is LNHDA and CDR2 SQIVND (reference sequence). Trimming shortened V by 6 bases and J by 3 bases, and 11 bases separated the two germline ends. This CDR3 has 13 residues. The CDR3 loop is CASSRGQKETQYF. CDR3 nucleotide sequence: TGTGCCAGTAGCCGGGGGCAGAAAGAGACCCAGTACTTC.

The rearrangement joins TRBV28 to TRBJ1-2; perhaps TRBD1 as D (5 bases). The V end was cut by 4 bases, the J end by 4 bases, with 13 bases between. Germline V gives CDR1 MDHEN, CDR2 SYDVKM. The CDR3 sequence is 14 residues long. CDR3 in amino acids: CASSSRDLGYGYTF. Written as DNA, the CDR3 is TGTGCCAGCAGTTCCCGGGACCTTGGCTATGGCTACACCTTC.

The gene calls are TRBV9 and TRBJ2-1; 8 bases agree with TRBD2. Germline-derived CDR1 and CDR2 are SGDLS and YYNGEE. J lost 6 bases, V lost 1 base, and 6 bases had no gene match. This CDR3 has 15 residues. The CDR3 spells CASSVRGRSGNEQFF. The CDR3 DNA sequence: TGTGCCAGCAGCGTACGCGGGAGGTCTGGCAATGAGCAGTTCTTC.

The CDR3 loop reads CASSQRANNSPLHF. For the CDR3, the DNA is TGCGCCAGCAGCCAAAGGGCTAATAATTCACCCCTCCACTTT. The chain recombines TRBV4-1 with TRBJ1-6; no definite D call. The CDR3 consists of 14 residues. Germline CDR1 and CDR2: MGHRA and YSYEKL. Trimming pared 2 bases from V and 5 bases from J, leaving 7 bases between.

In this sample, this clone turned up a few times. V is TRBV2 and J is TRBJ1-3, with 9 bases that match TRBD1. Germline values: CDR1 SNHLY, CDR2 FYNNEI. J lost 2 bases, V lost 6 bases, and 8 bases had no gene match. CDR3 size: 16 residues. The CDR3 DNA reads as TGTGCCAGCAGGGGAATCGGGACAGGGCCTGGAAACACCATATATTTT. Translation gives CASRGIGTGPGNTIYF.

The rearrangement joins TRBV5-6 to TRBJ2-5; D unclear. V dropped 2 bases and J dropped 5 bases, with 10 bases sitting between them. CDR1 and CDR2 from the germline V gene are SGHDT and YYEEEE. This CDR3 is built from 13 residues. CDR3: CASSFEFRETQYF. The CDR3 coding sequence is TGTGCCAGCAGCTTTGAGTTCCGGGAGACCCAGTACTTC.

J is TRBJ2-7 and V is TRBV20-1; the D is unclear. This CDR3 has 11 amino acids. V was trimmed by 7 bases and J by 2 bases, leaving 9 bases between them. Germline CDR1 is DFQATT and CDR2 is SNEGSKA (reference sequence). CDR3 sequence: CSVPRAYEQYF. Here the CDR3 DNA reads TGCAGTGTTCCACGGGCCTACGAGCAGTACTTC.

The chain links TRBV11-2 to TRBJ1-1; tentative D call: TRBD1 (6 bases). This CDR3 region has 15 residues. The V gene's germline CDR1 is SGHAT and CDR2 FQNNGV. V was trimmed by 6 bases and J by 5 bases, leaving 19 bases between them. The CDR3 sequence is CASRNERGRLTEAFF. CDR3 coding DNA: TGTGCCAGCAGAAACGAGCGGGGGCGGCTGACTGAAGCTTTCTTT. Based on the CDR3 plus reference TRBV11-2 and TRBJ1-1, the full variable domain is EAGVAQSPRYKIIEKRQSVAFWCNPISGHATLYWYQQILGQGPKLLIQFQNNGVVDDSQLPKDRFSAERLKGVDSTLKIQPAKLEDSAVYLCASRNERGRLTEAFFGQGTRLTVV.

The rearrangement links TRBV28 to TRBJ1-2; no clear D. Germline V CDR1 and CDR2: MDHEN, SYDVKM. This CDR3 comprises 12 residues. The V and J ends lost 4 bases and 8 bases respectively, with 11 bases between them. This chain's CDR3 is CASSSGVRGYTF. CDR3 sequence (DNA): TGTGCCAGCAGTTCTGGGGTCCGAGGCTACACCTTC.

V usage is TRBV28 and J usage is TRBJ2-7; perhaps TRBD2 as D (6 bases). Germline V gives CDR1 MDHEN, CDR2 SYDVKM. The CDR3 totals 15 residues. Trimming removed 7 bases at V and 4 bases at J, with 20 bases between. The CDR3 nucleotides are TGTGCCAGCACCCAAAGCCCGTTCGGGGGATACGAGCAGTACTTC. It yields the protein CASTQSPFGGYEQYF.

The chain recombines TRBV6-1 with TRBJ1-5; D remains ambiguous. The CDR3 runs 13 residues. CDR1 is MNHNS and CDR2 is SASEGT in the germline V gene. V lost 4 bases and J 2 bases, leaving 6 bases between the germline ends. The CDR3 sequence is CASSAGGNQPQHF. The DNA of the CDR3 is TGTGCCAGCAGTGCTGGGGGCAATCAGCCCCAGCATTTT.

V and J are TRBV7-8 and TRBJ2-6; no clear D gene. The V gene's germline CDR1 is SGHVS and CDR2 FQNEAQ. The V gene lost 6 bases and the J gene lost 0 bases, with 12 bases spanning the gap. The CDR3 is made up of 16 amino acids. CDR3 protein: CASRPTATSGANVLTF. In DNA, the CDR3 is TGTGCCAGCAGACCGACGGCGACCTCTGGGGCCAACGTCCTGACTTTC.

The chain is built from TRBV7-9 and TRBJ2-7; 7 bases line up with TRBD1. In germline, CDR1 is SEHNR, CDR2 FQNEAQ (reference sequence). The CDR3 runs to 13 residues. The V gene end was trimmed by 5 bases and the J gene end by 2 bases; junction bases not matched to a gene: 3. The DNA of the CDR3 is TGTGCCAGCAGCCCGGGACAGCCCTACGAGCAGTACTTC. It is translated as CASSPGQPYEQYF. The full variable domain, its missing parts supplied by reference TRBV7-9 and TRBJ2-7, is DTGVSQNPRHKITKRGQNVTFRCDPISEHNRLYWYRQTLGQGPEFLTYFQNEAQLEKSRLLSDRFSAERPKGSFSTLEIQRTEQGDSAMYLCASSPGQPYEQYFGPGTRLTVT.

The V gene is TRBV4-1, the J gene TRBJ1-6; D is ambiguous. V dropped 0 bases and J dropped 0 bases, with 6 bases sitting between them. Germline assignment: CDR1 MGHRA and CDR2 YSYEKL. There are 16 residues in the CDR3. The CDR3 loop reads CASSQEIPSYNSPLHF. The DNA of the CDR3 is TGCGCCAGCAGCCAAGAAATTCCCTCCTATAATTCACCCCTCCACTTT.

The sample holds many counts of this clone. The chain joins TRBV5-6 to TRBJ1-4; 8 bases match TRBD1. The V gene's germline CDR1 is SGHDT and CDR2 YYEEEE. V was pared by 5 bases and J by 8 bases, with 8 bases of the junction left unmatched. CDR3 length equals 14 residues. As DNA, the CDR3 is TGTGCCAGCAGAACTCAGGGGGCAGGCGAAAAACTGTTTTTT. This gives the protein CASRTQGAGEKLFF. The entire variable domain, with the rest obtained from reference TRBV5-6 and TRBJ1-4, is as follows: DAGVTQSPTHLIKTRGQQVTLRCSPKSGHDTVSWYQQALGQGPQFIFQYYEEEERQRGNFPDRFSGHQFPNYSSELNVNALLLGDSALYLCASRTQGAGEKLFFGSGTQLSVL.

V and J are TRBV28 and TRBJ1-1; weak D call: TRBD1 (5 bases). V lost 3 bases and J lost 6, with 17 bases in between. Germline V gene lookup returns CDR1 MDHEN and CDR2 SYDVKM. This CDR3 is built from 15 residues. DNA for the CDR3: TGTGCCAGCAGTTTGGGTACTACAGGTGCCCCTGAAGCTTTCTTT. This encodes CASSLGTTGAPEAFF.

This rearrangement joins TRBV20-1 to TRBJ2-1, with D perhaps matching TRBD2 (5 bases). Trimming left V 6 bases short and J 4 bases short, with 7 bases between. Germline loops: CDR1 DFQATT, CDR2 SNEGSKA (reference sequence). This CDR3 spans 11 amino acids. CDR3 nucleotides: TGCAGTGCCCCGGGATACAATGAGCAGTTCTTC. It is translated as CSAPGYNEQFF.

The chain employs TRBV4-2 and TRBJ2-1, with TRBD2 matching over 7 bases. Germline V gene sequence: CDR1 LGHNA, CDR2 YNFKEQ. J was trimmed by 7 bases and V by 2 bases; bases with no gene match: 8. The CDR3 is 15 amino acids. CDR3 protein: CASSQQLAEGNEQFF. The CDR3 nucleotides are TGTGCCAGCAGCCAACAGCTAGCGGAGGGTAATGAGCAGTTCTTC.

This rearrangement joins TRBV6-5 to TRBJ2-7; TRBD2 might be the D (5 bases). CDR3 length equals 12 residues. Looked up from germline, CDR1 is MNHEY and CDR2 is SVGAGI. Trimming removed 7 bases from V and 3 bases from J, with 10 bases in between. The CDR3 nucleotides read TGTGCCAGCACAGGAGGAAGCTACGAGCAGTACTTC. It yields the protein CASTGGSYEQYF.

The V and J genes are TRBV28 and TRBJ2-7, with a possible D match to TRBD2 (5 bases). This CDR3 spans 14 amino acids. V dropped 2 bases and J dropped 2 bases, with 10 bases sitting between them. Germline V gives CDR1 MDHEN, CDR2 SYDVKM. The CDR3 reads CASSLVSRAYEQYF. The CDR3 bases are TGTGCCAGCAGTTTAGTTTCGAGGGCCTACGAGCAGTACTTC.

The rearrangement links TRBV9 to TRBJ2-7; 10 nucleotides match TRBD2. Germline V CDR1 and CDR2: SGDLS, YYNGEE. CDR3 length equals 15 residues. With V trimmed by 0 bases and J by 5 bases, 5 bases remained unmatched. The CDR3 protein is CASSVVEGLANEQYF. CDR3 sequence (DNA): TGTGCCAGCAGCGTAGTAGAGGGACTAGCGAACGAGCAGTACTTC.